Each of the 10 T cell receptor beta chains below was sequenced from the same sample in a study of shared clonotypes between healthy human individuals. Clones were sequenced by immunoSEQ multiplex PCR, and TCRdb holds only the in-frame ones, with some missing. The data show around 1,100,000 clones, around 77% seen once. The sequenced sample was memory CD4+ T cells from PBMCs. Noted subset: CD45RA-negative fraction. The receptors were sampled from a man aged 18 to 29 in good health. Some clones in this sample may be carry-over from other donors' samples.

Turning to this clone: This is likely an artifact of a read error, given a far larger clone one base away. Other DNA sequences in this specimen translate into the identical CDR3. This sequence joins TRBV4-1 and TRBJ1-2, with 7 positions matching TRBD1. Per germline, CDR1 MGHRA and CDR2 YSYEKL. The CDR3 covers 15 residues. In nucleotides, the CDR3 is TGTGCCAGCAGCCGCGTTACCCCAGGGGGAATCGCCTACACCTTC. It is translated as CASSRVTPGGIAYTF.

The rearrangement uses TRBV19 and TRBJ2-5; 9 bases agree with TRBD1. CDR3 size: 14 residues. The junction had 9 bases not matched to a gene; V was cut back by 8 bases and J by 5 bases. Germline CDR1 LNHDA, CDR2 SQIVND (reference sequence). The CDR3 loop is CASAIQGARETQYF. The CDR3 nucleotides read TGTGCCAGTGCCATACAGGGGGCTCGGGAGACCCAGTACTTC.

This sequence joins TRBV28 and TRBJ2-3; tentative D call: TRBD2 (6 bases). From germline, CDR1 is MDHEN and CDR2 SYDVKM. The CDR3 loop spans 16 amino acids. Trimming pared 3 bases from V and 0 bases from J, leaving 13 bases between. CDR3 residues: CASSFGGYTSTDTQYF. The CDR3 DNA is TGTGCCAGCAGTTTCGGAGGGTACACTAGCACAGATACGCAGTATTTT.

This clone was detected once. V is TRBV10-3 and J is TRBJ2-1; unclear D gene. The length of the CDR3 is 13 residues. Trimming left V 5 bases short and J 3 bases short, with 8 bases between. Germline values: CDR1 ENHRY, CDR2 SYGVKD. CDR3 loop: CAISLRDYNEQFF. Written as DNA, the CDR3 is TGTGCCATCAGTCTTAGGGACTACAATGAGCAGTTCTTC.

In nucleotides, the CDR3 is TGTGCCAGCAGTACCCGGGATCTCTATGGCTACACCTTC. Protein product: CASSTRDLYGYTF. The V call is TRBV6-6, the J call TRBJ1-2; D remains unclear. Germline CDR1 MNHNY, CDR2 SVGAGI (reference sequence). V was shortened by 5 bases and J by 4 bases, with 11 bases between the two germline ends. The CDR3 runs to 13 residues.

The V gene is TRBV7-8, the J gene TRBJ1-5; tentatively, D is TRBD1 (6 bases). The germline gives CDR1 SGHVS, CDR2 FQNEAQ. The CDR3 contains 16 residues. The V gene lost 1 base and the J gene lost 4 bases, with 14 bases spanning the gap. The CDR3 reads CASSLVGGAGNQPQHF. The CDR3 bases are TGTGCCAGCAGCTTAGTTGGGGGGGCGGGGAATCAGCCCCAGCATTTT.

This chain links TRBV6-1 with TRBJ2-7; 9 nucleotides match TRBD1. This CDR3 has 14 residues. V was pared by 4 bases and J by 3 bases, with 4 bases of the junction left unmatched. CDR1 is MNHNS, CDR2 SASEGT, per germline. The CDR3 is CASSATDRGYEQYF. DNA for the CDR3: TGTGCCAGCAGTGCTACGGACAGGGGCTACGAGCAGTACTTC.

The CDR3 reads CASGAGALGEQFF. CDR3 in DNA: TGTGCCAGCGGGGCAGGGGCTTTGGGTGAGCAGTTCTTC. The chain recombines TRBV11-3 with TRBJ2-1; D is perhaps TRBD1 (6 bases). The CDR3 loop spans 13 amino acids. Trimming removed 8 bases from V and 9 bases from J, with 17 bases in between. Germline CDR1 SGHNT, CDR2 YENEEA.

J is TRBJ2-3 and V is TRBV6-6, with TRBD2 as a possible D gene (5 bases). CDR1 and CDR2 from the germline V gene are MNHNY and SVGAGI (reference sequence). The CDR3 length is 12 residues. V was trimmed by 5 bases and J by 8 bases, leaving 11 bases between them. CDR3 nucleotide sequence: TGTGCCAGCAGTCTAAACGAGGGTACGCAGTATTTT. Translation gives CASSLNEGTQYF.

V gene TRBV5-1 combines with J gene TRBJ2-7; tentatively, D is TRBD1 or TRBD2 (6 bases each). Trimming removed 7 bases at V and 6 bases at J, with 26 bases between. The CDR3 is made up of 16 amino acids. Germline CDR1 is SGHRS and CDR2 is YFSETQ. CDR3 region: CASGSTGAALSGEQYF. CDR3 DNA sequence: TGCGCCAGCGGGAGCACGGGGGCGGCCCTTTCGGGCGAGCAGTACTTC.